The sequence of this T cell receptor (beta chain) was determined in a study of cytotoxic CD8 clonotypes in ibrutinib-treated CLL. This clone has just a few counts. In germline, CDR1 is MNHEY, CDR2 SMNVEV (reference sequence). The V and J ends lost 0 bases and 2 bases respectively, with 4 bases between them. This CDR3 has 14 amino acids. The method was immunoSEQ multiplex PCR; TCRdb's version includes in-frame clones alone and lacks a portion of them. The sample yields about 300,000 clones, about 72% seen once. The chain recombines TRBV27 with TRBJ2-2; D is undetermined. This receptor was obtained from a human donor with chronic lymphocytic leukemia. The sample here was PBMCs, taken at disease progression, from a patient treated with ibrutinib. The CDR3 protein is CASSLSKNTGELFF. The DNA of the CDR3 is TGTGCCAGCAGTTTATCCAAAAACACCGGGGAGCTGTTTTTT.